The 29 T cell receptor beta chains listed next were all sequenced from one sample in a study of beta chain features in type 1 diabetes. Study-wide findings and caveats: Significant though moderate, a shortening of TCRB CDR3s appeared in all four CD4+ subsets of Type 1 diabetes patients.

Expressed TCRB transcripts were sequenced after all isolated RNA was converted to cDNA. Profiled with immunoSEQ multiplex PCR; TCRdb holds only in-frame clones, not every one. The sample carries hundreds of thousands of clones, around an eighth recorded once. These receptors lack a known antigen. The sequenced sample was naive CD4+ T cells from blood. Receptor source: a man between 18 and 29 years old with type 1 diabetes.

The chain employs TRBV28 and TRBJ2-1, with D tentatively TRBD2 (6 bases). The CDR3 extends over 14 amino acids. The germline V gene has CDR1 MDHEN and CDR2 SYDVKM. V was shortened by 9 bases and J by 2 bases, with 14 bases between the two germline ends. CDR3 DNA sequence: TGTGCCAGTGCAAGGGGCGGGGCCTACAATGAGCAGTTCTTC. This translates into CASARGGAYNEQFF.

This clone was counted between two and nine times. The junction departs from the called germline gene at one end, perhaps through a read error. The CDR3 protein is CASSPGTGIETYEQYF. In DNA, the CDR3 is TGTGCCAGCAGTCCCGGGACAGGGATTGAAACCTACGAGCAGTACTTC. V is TRBV10-3 and J is TRBJ2-7; 9 bases fit TRBD1. From germline, CDR1 is ENHRY and CDR2 SYGVKD. This CDR3 contains 16 residues.

As to this clone: The same CDR3 is also encoded by other DNA sequences in this sample. The chain couples TRBV5-1 to TRBJ1-1; TRBD1 is a possible D gene (5 bases). With 8 bases removed from V and 5 bases from J, the gap between germline ends came to 13 bases. Germline assignment: CDR1 SGHRS and CDR2 YFSETQ. The CDR3 length is 12 residues. CDR3 sequence (DNA): TGCGCCAGTTCCCTCGAGGGGACTGAAGCTTTCTTT. As protein: CASSLEGTEAFF.

This clone was observed a handful of times. The chain joins TRBV18 to TRBJ1-1; D unresolved. Trimming removed 4 bases from V and 1 base from J, with 7 bases in between. CDR1 KGHSH and CDR2 LQKENI come from the germline V gene. The CDR3 is made up of 13 amino acids. DNA of the CDR3: TGTGCCAGCTCACATGGGAAGAACACTGAAGCTTTCTTT. Its translation: CASSHGKNTEAFF.

The J gene is TRBJ1-2, the V gene TRBV30; D is uncertain. Germline CDR1 is GTSNPN and CDR2 is SVGIG (reference sequence). The CDR3 runs to 13 residues. V dropped 5 bases and J dropped 4 bases, with 14 bases sitting between them. The CDR3 sequence: CAWVGTPVYGYTF. Written as DNA, the CDR3 is TGTGCCTGGGTGGGAACACCGGTCTATGGCTACACCTTC.

The chain combines TRBV30 with TRBJ1-1, with D possibly TRBD1 on 6 matching bases. The CDR3 spans 12 residues. Trimming removed 7 bases at V and 0 bases at J, with 9 bases between. Germline CDR1 GTSNPN, CDR2 SVGIG (reference sequence). This CDR3 reads CAFDRLNTEAFF. CDR3 in DNA: TGTGCCTTTGACAGGCTGAACACTGAAGCTTTCTTT.

The chain is built from TRBV18 and TRBJ2-7; D call uncertain. Germline V gene lookup returns CDR1 KGHSH and CDR2 LQKENI. Deletions cut 2 bases from V and 5 bases from J, with 13 bases between. CDR3 length: 14 residues. The CDR3 DNA follows: TGTGCCAGCTCACCAGCCGGGTCCCCCCACGAGCAGTACTTC. As protein: CASSPAGSPHEQYF. The whole variable domain, filled in from reference TRBV18 and TRBJ2-7, reads NAGVMQNPRHLVRRRGQEARLRCSPMKGHSHVYWYRQLPEEGLKFMVYLQKENIIDESGMPKERFSAEFPKEGPSILRIQQVVRGDSAAYFCASSPAGSPHEQYFGPGTRLTVT.

This clone came up a few times. This chain links TRBV9 with TRBJ1-4; tentative D call: TRBD1 (6 bases). Germline lookup yields CDR1 SGDLS and CDR2 YYNGEE. Trimming shortened V by 2 bases and J by 7 bases, and 15 bases separated the two germline ends. This CDR3 contains 15 residues. The CDR3 region has the DNA TGTGCCAGCAGCGTTGGTCCAGGGGCTGGTGAAAAACTGTTTTTT. Amino acids: CASSVGPGAGEKLFF. The full variable domain, with the rest looked up from reference TRBV9 and TRBJ1-4, is DSGVTQTPKHLITATGQRVTLRCSPRSGDLSVYWYQQSLDQGLQFLIQYYNGEERAKGNILERFSAQQFPDLHSELNLSSLELGDSALYFCASSVGPGAGEKLFFGSGTQLSVL.

This clone was seen a handful of times. The V call is TRBV10-2, the J call TRBJ2-1, with D unclear. CDR1 WSHSY and CDR2 SAAADI come from the germline V gene. The CDR3 covers 11 residues. Trimming shortened V by 10 bases and J by 10 bases, and 14 bases separated the two germline ends. CDR3 nucleotides: TGCGCCACGTCCCCCATGAGCGAGCAGTTCTTC. Protein product: CATSPMSEQFF.

V and J are TRBV10-3 and TRBJ2-7, with 7 nucleotides matching TRBD1. This CDR3 region has 13 residues. V lost 7 bases to trimming and J lost 6 bases; unmatched junction nucleotides: 9. Germline V gives CDR1 ENHRY, CDR2 SYGVKD. The CDR3 region has the DNA TGTGCCATCAACTCTGGGACAGCAAGCGAGCAGTACTTC. Translation gives CAINSGTASEQYF.

A few counts support this clone. The chain joins TRBV6-1 to TRBJ2-7; D is unresolved. Germline CDR1 MNHNS, CDR2 SASEGT. V shed 6 bases and J shed 3 bases, with 9 bases lying between them. CDR3 size: 12 residues. DNA of the CDR3: TGTGCCAGCAGGGGGATAGTCTACGAGCAGTACTTC. Amino acid sequence: CASRGIVYEQYF.

This clone was counted between two and nine times. The CDR3 bases are TGTGCCAGCAGCGCAGCTCCGGGACAGGGATTTTATTATGGCTACACCTTC. Amino acids: CASSAAPGQGFYYGYTF. V and J are TRBV9 and TRBJ1-2, with 9 bases matching TRBD1. CDR1 and CDR2 from the germline V gene are SGDLS and YYNGEE. This CDR3 comprises 17 residues. V lost 3 bases, J lost 5 bases, and 14 bases stayed unmatched.

This clone was counted a few times. The chain carries TRBV7-6 and TRBJ2-7, with D tentatively TRBD1 (7 bases). Trimming took off 3 bases at V and 3 bases at J, with 12 bases between the two ends. This CDR3 is 14 amino acids long. Germline V CDR1 and CDR2: SGHVS, FNYEAQ. This CDR3 reads CASSLAGQSYEQYF. DNA for the CDR3: TGTGCCAGCAGCTTGGCGGGACAGAGCTACGAGCAGTACTTC.

The chain uses TRBV30 and TRBJ2-5; D may be TRBD1 (6 bases). Germline V gives CDR1 GTSNPN, CDR2 SVGIG (reference sequence). The CDR3 consists of 14 residues. Between the trimmed V and J ends, which lost 1 base and 1 base, there was a span of 10 bases. The CDR3 sequence is CAWSAGALQETQYF. The CDR3 DNA reads as TGTGCCTGGAGTGCAGGGGCACTCCAAGAGACCCAGTACTTC.

In its sample, this clone was seen a few times. V is TRBV29-1 and J is TRBJ2-7; D might be TRBD2 (6 bases). From germline, CDR1 is SQVTM and CDR2 ANQGSEA. V gave up 6 bases and J gave up 3 bases, with 12 bases separating them. The CDR3 runs to 12 residues. CDR3 sequence reads: CSVGGVFYEQYF. The CDR3 DNA follows: TGCAGCGTGGGAGGCGTTTTCTACGAGCAGTACTTC.

This clone was counted only a few times. This sequence joins TRBV5-1 and TRBJ2-2; 7 bases map to TRBD1. Trimming at V came to 5 bases and at J to 2 bases, leaving 15 bases not matched to a gene. CDR1 is SGHRS, CDR2 YFSETQ, per germline. The length of the CDR3 is 18 residues. This CDR3 reads CASRLVALRQGNTGELFF. The CDR3, as DNA: TGCGCCAGCAGACTTGTGGCACTTCGACAGGGAAACACCGGGGAGCTGTTTTTT.

The chain uses TRBV9 and TRBJ2-5; tentative D call: TRBD1 (6 bases). Deletions cut 4 bases from V and 5 bases from J, with 18 bases between. CDR1 is SGDLS and CDR2 is YYNGEE in the germline V gene. The length of the CDR3 is 15 residues. In nucleotides, the CDR3 is TGTGCCAGCAGCCCCAGGGGCATAGGGGAGGAGACCCAGTACTTC. Translation: CASSPRGIGEETQYF.

The CDR3, as DNA: TGTGCCAGCAGCCTCCGAGGCGGGAGCACAGATACGCAGTATTTT. Amino acids: CASSLRGGSTDTQYF. The chain combines TRBV7-9 with TRBJ2-3, with D possibly TRBD2 on 5 matching bases. From germline, CDR1 is SEHNR and CDR2 FQNEAQ (reference sequence). The CDR3 runs to 15 residues. Trimming pared 5 bases from V and 0 bases from J, leaving 12 bases between.

This clone came up a few times. The V call is TRBV30, the J call TRBJ1-2; TRBD1 might be the D (6 bases). The CDR3 extends over 14 amino acids. Per germline, CDR1 GTSNPN and CDR2 SVGIG (reference sequence). Trimming took 6 bases from V and 1 from J, leaving 15 bases between them. CDR3: CACDRDTSNYGYTF. CDR3 DNA sequence: TGTGCCTGCGACCGGGACACCAGTAACTATGGCTACACCTTC.

This clone has just a few counts. This sample also contains other DNA sequences that code for the same CDR3. The chain employs TRBV9 and TRBJ1-5; the match to TRBD1 covers 7 bases. V was clipped by 3 bases and J by 4 bases; unmatched bases: 7. Germline V CDR1 and CDR2: SGDLS, YYNGEE. The CDR3 is 15 amino acids. CDR3 residues: CASSAGTVGNQPQHF. The CDR3 DNA sequence: TGTGCCAGCAGCGCAGGGACAGTAGGGAATCAGCCCCAGCATTTT. The full variable domain, with the rest looked up from reference TRBV9 and TRBJ1-5, is DSGVTQTPKHLITATGQRVTLRCSPRSGDLSVYWYQQSLDQGLQFLIQYYNGEERAKGNILERFSAQQFPDLHSELNLSSLELGDSALYFCASSAGTVGNQPQHFGDGTRLSIL.

This chain joins TRBV7-9 and TRBJ1-6; D may be TRBD1 (6 bases). The V and J ends lost 4 bases and 11 bases respectively, with 18 bases between them. The germline V gene has CDR1 SEHNR and CDR2 FQNEAQ (reference sequence). The CDR3 has 15 amino acids. The CDR3 DNA follows: TGTGCCAGCAGCTGGGACCCGGGGGCAGATCCACCCCTCCACTTT. Its protein product is CASSWDPGADPPLHF.

The V and J genes are TRBV7-6 and TRBJ1-3; D unresolved. The CDR3 is made up of 15 amino acids. Between the trimmed V and J ends, which lost 5 bases and 0 bases, there was a span of 11 bases. Germline V gives CDR1 SGHVS, CDR2 FNYEAQ. The CDR3 region is CASSRSDSSGNTIYF. In DNA form, the CDR3 reads TGTGCCAGCAGCCGCAGCGATAGCTCTGGAAACACCATATATTTT.

This clone was counted once. The chain uses TRBV5-6 and TRBJ1-6; D is unresolved. CDR3 length: 12 residues. V was clipped by 4 bases and J by 13 bases, with 12 bases between them. Germline-derived CDR1 and CDR2 are SGHDT and YYEEEE. The CDR3 loop reads CASSATFRPLHF. CDR3 DNA: TGTGCCAGCAGCGCGACTTTCAGGCCCCTCCACTTT.

Only a few counts were recorded for this clone. This chain joins TRBV27 and TRBJ1-1; tentatively, D is TRBD1 (5 bases). The germline V gene has CDR1 MNHEY and CDR2 SMNVEV (reference sequence). This CDR3 spans 12 amino acids. The CDR3 loop is CVSLGTNTEAFF. CDR3 nucleotide sequence: TGTGTATCGTTAGGGACGAACACTGAAGCTTTCTTT.

This clone occurred a few times. The chain uses TRBV6-5 and TRBJ1-2, with 11 bases matching TRBD1. This CDR3 region has 14 residues. V shed 6 bases, J shed 8 bases, and the junction held 8 bases outside the gene matches. The V gene's germline CDR1 is MNHEY and CDR2 SVGAGI. The CDR3 nucleotides read TGTGCCAGCAGACCTAGGACAGGGGGCGCGGGCTACACCTTC. Translation gives CASRPRTGGAGYTF.

The chain carries TRBV15 and TRBJ1-5; TRBD1 matches at 8 bases. The V segment lost 1 base and the J segment 7 bases; nucleotides outside the gene matches: 6. This CDR3 is 15 amino acids long. Germline V gives CDR1 LNHNV, CDR2 YYDKDF (reference sequence). The CDR3 DNA follows: TGTGCCACCAGCAGAGGAACAGGGGGGAACCAGCCCCAGCATTTT. It yields the protein CATSRGTGGNQPQHF.

There are a few counts of this clone. Other DNA sequences of this sample code for an identical CDR3. V usage is TRBV19 and J usage is TRBJ2-5; D may be TRBD1 or TRBD2 (5 bases each). The CDR3 is 13 residues long. CDR1 and CDR2 from the germline V gene are LNHDA and SQIVND (reference sequence). The ends were cut back, 6 bases at V and 2 bases at J, with 10 bases in the middle. The CDR3 loop is CASRGDRQETQYF. In nucleotides, the CDR3 is TGTGCCAGTAGGGGAGACAGACAAGAGACCCAGTACTTC.

This clone was detected only a few times. The junction does not match germline at one end; this may be a read error. V is TRBV2 and J is TRBJ2-7; 9 nucleotides align to TRBD1. Germline lookup yields CDR1 SNHLY and CDR2 FYNNEI. The CDR3 runs to 14 residues. The chain's CDR3 is CASREGTGSYEQYF. Here the CDR3 DNA reads TGTGCCAGCAGAGAAGGGACAGGGTCCTACGAGCAGTACTTC.

The rearrangement uses TRBV19 and TRBJ2-2; D not resolved. Trimming left V 3 bases short and J 5 bases short, with 10 bases between. CDR3 length equals 14 residues. Germline CDR1 LNHDA, CDR2 SQIVND (reference sequence). The CDR3, as DNA: TGTGCCAGTAGTATTCCAAGGCCGACCGGGGAGCTGTTTTTT. This gives the protein CASSIPRPTGELFF.